This is a list of T cell receptor beta chains from one sample in a study of blood T cell repertoires in COVID-19. This table comes from immunoSEQ multiplex PCR, and its TCRdb copy is limited to in-frame clones, with some not included. This table holds 170,000 or so clones, roughly 86% found once. The specimen sequenced was peripheral blood. The receptors were gathered from a man between 60 and 75 years old with COVID-19, enrolled during active disease. Each CDR3 is given with its conserved first and last residue. Fields, in order: CDR3 protein, CDR3 DNA, CDR3 length, D gene, clone size, V gene, J gene. A D gene is named only where the DNA matches it firmly. The size entry is marked missing in some rows and otherwise reads once, few, many or a size class.

CDR3: CSVDSGNTEAFF
DNA: TGCAGCGTTGACTCGGGTAACACTGAAGCTTTCTTT
length: 12
D: NA
size: few
V: TRBV29-1
J: TRBJ1-1

CDR3: CASLPTEMNTEAFF
DNA: TGTGCCAGCTTACCGACAGAGATGAACACTGAAGCTTTCTTT
length: 14
D: NA
size: NA
V: TRBV7-8
J: TRBJ1-1

CDR3: CAIRGTSGYEQYF
DNA: TGTGCCATCAGAGGGACTAGCGGGTACGAGCAGTACTTC
length: 13
D: TRBD2
size: once
V: TRBV10-3
J: TRBJ2-7

CDR3: CASARGLAEETQYF
DNA: TGTGCCAGCGCCAGGGGGCTAGCAGAAGAGACCCAGTACTTC
length: 14
D: TRBD1
size: NA
V: TRBV9
J: TRBJ2-5

CDR3: CSVATGGRDQPQHF
DNA: TGCAGCGTAGCGACAGGGGGCAGGGATCAGCCCCAGCATTTT
length: 14
D: TRBD1
size: NA
V: TRBV29-1
J: TRBJ1-5

CDR3: CASSGDRGEAPQHF
DNA: TGTGCCAGCAGCGGGGACAGGGGAGAGGCGCCCCAGCATTTT
length: 14
D: TRBD1
size: NA
V: TRBV5-6
J: TRBJ1-5

CDR3: CASSYLGTSGGSNEQFF
DNA: TGTGCCAGCAGTTACCTCGGGACTAGCGGGGGTTCAAATGAGCAGTTCTTC
length: 17
D: TRBD2
size: NA
V: TRBV6-2/TRBV6-3
J: TRBJ2-1

CDR3: CASSSNQGQETQYF
DNA: TGTGCCAGCAGCTCAAACCAGGGGCAAGAGACCCAGTACTTC
length: 14
D: NA
size: NA
V: TRBV11-2
J: TRBJ2-5

CDR3: CASSPPREASGRVEQYF
DNA: TGTGCCAGCAGCCCTCCGCGAGAGGCTAGCGGGAGGGTCGAGCAGTACTTC
length: 17
D: TRBD2
size: NA
V: TRBV3-1/TRBV3-2
J: TRBJ2-7

CDR3: CASSAGGRGNTEAFF
DNA: TGTGCCAGCAGCGCAGGGGGGCGCGGGAACACTGAAGCTTTCTTT
length: 15
D: TRBD1
size: NA
V: TRBV9
J: TRBJ1-1

CDR3: CASSEDSGGPQYF
DNA: TGCGCCAGCAGTGAGGATAGCGGGGGCCCGCAGTATTTT
length: 13
D: TRBD2
size: NA
V: TRBV10-1
J: TRBJ2-3

CDR3: CASSQQGNTIYF
DNA: TGTGCCAGCAGCCAACAAGGAAACACCATATATTTT
length: 12
D: NA
size: once
V: TRBV3-1/TRBV3-2
J: TRBJ1-3

CDR3: CASRDKGASGYTF
DNA: TGTGCCAGCAGGGACAAAGGGGCGAGTGGCTACACCTTC
length: 13
D: NA
size: NA
V: TRBV3-1/TRBV3-2
J: TRBJ1-2

CDR3: CASSQVFTGTGANVLTF
DNA: TGCGCCAGCAGCCAAGTCTTTACAGGGACTGGGGCCAACGTCCTGACTTTC
length: 17
D: NA
size: few
V: TRBV4-3
J: TRBJ2-6

CDR3: CASSYSLAKNIQYF
DNA: TGTGCCAGCAGTTACTCACTAGCCAAAAACATTCAGTACTTC
length: 14
D: NA
size: NA
V: TRBV6-5
J: TRBJ2-4

CDR3: CASEYGGENTGELFF
DNA: TGTGCCAGCGAGTACGGGGGGGAGAACACCGGGGAGCTGTTTTTT
length: 15
D: TRBD2
size: NA
V: TRBV2
J: TRBJ2-2

CDR3: CASSDSRRGTGELFF
DNA: TGTGCCAGCAGTGACTCTCGCAGGGGCACCGGGGAGCTGTTTTTT
length: 15
D: NA
size: NA
V: TRBV6-4
J: TRBJ2-2

CDR3: CASSSDRVNTEAFF
DNA: TGTGCCAGCAGTTCCGACAGGGTGAACACTGAAGCTTTCTTT
length: 14
D: TRBD1
size: NA
V: TRBV7-2
J: TRBJ1-1

CDR3: CASSLTVNSPLHF
DNA: TGTGCCAGCAGCTTAACTGTTAATTCACCCCTCCACTTT
length: 13
D: NA
size: NA
V: TRBV11-3
J: TRBJ1-6

CDR3: CAWSRGLAGGVSTDTQYF
DNA: TGTGCCTGGAGTAGGGGACTAGCGGGGGGCGTGAGCACAGATACGCAGTATTTT
length: 18
D: TRBD2
size: NA
V: TRBV30
J: TRBJ2-3

CDR3: CSSRTGALSTDTQYF
DNA: TGCAGCTCCAGGACAGGGGCCCTTAGCACAGATACGCAGTATTTT
length: 15
D: TRBD1
size: NA
V: TRBV29-1
J: TRBJ2-3

CDR3: CASSVDRELEQYF
DNA: TGTGCCAGTAGCGTGGACAGGGAGCTCGAGCAGTACTTC
length: 13
D: TRBD1
size: NA
V: TRBV19
J: TRBJ2-7

CDR3: CATGGVGNEKLFF
DNA: TGTGCCACAGGGGGCGTAGGTAATGAAAAACTGTTTTTT
length: 13
D: TRBD1
size: NA
V: TRBV15
J: TRBJ1-4

CDR3: CASSAGTDRFTEAFF
DNA: TGTGCCAGCAGCGCGGGGACAGACCGCTTCACTGAAGCTTTCTTT
length: 15
D: TRBD1
size: NA
V: TRBV7-3
J: TRBJ1-1

CDR3: CASSPDTGQGGNTIYF
DNA: TGCGCCAGCAGTCCCGACACAGGACAGGGGGGAAACACCATATATTTT
length: 16
D: TRBD1
size: NA
V: TRBV5-1
J: TRBJ1-3

CDR3: CASSFPGTSPYEQYF
DNA: TGTGCCAGCAGCTTCCCAGGGACTAGCCCCTACGAGCAGTACTTC
length: 15
D: TRBD2
size: few
V: TRBV5-4
J: TRBJ2-7

CDR3: CASSLQGTYEQYF
DNA: TGTGCCAGCAGTCTACAGGGGACCTACGAGCAGTACTTC
length: 13
D: TRBD1
size: NA
V: TRBV14
J: TRBJ2-7

CDR3: CASSRGRESNQPQHF
DNA: TGTGCCAGTAGTAGGGGGAGGGAGAGCAATCAGCCCCAGCATTTT
length: 15
D: NA
size: few
V: TRBV19
J: TRBJ1-5

CDR3: CASSLAQRSYNEQFF
DNA: TGTGCCAGCAGCTTAGCCCAGCGTTCCTACAATGAGCAGTTCTTC
length: 15
D: NA
size: NA
V: TRBV7-8
J: TRBJ2-1

CDR3: CASSNRLAGLNIQYF
DNA: TGTGCCAGCAGTAACCGACTAGCGGGATTAAACATTCAGTACTTC
length: 15
D: TRBD2
size: NA
V: TRBV6-5
J: TRBJ2-4

CDR3: CASSTSGGHQETQYF
DNA: TGTGCCAGCAGTACTAGCGGGGGGCATCAAGAGACCCAGTACTTC
length: 15
D: TRBD2
size: NA
V: TRBV28
J: TRBJ2-5

CDR3: CASSFAANYGYTF
DNA: TGTGCCAGCAGTTTCGCAGCTAACTATGGCTACACCTTC
length: 13
D: NA
size: NA
V: TRBV27
J: TRBJ1-2

CDR3: CASSLLRTGGEAFF
DNA: TGCGCCAGCAGCCTCCTCCGGACAGGCGGTGAAGCTTTCTTT
length: 14
D: TRBD1
size: NA
V: TRBV5-1
J: TRBJ1-1

CDR3: CASSSTGMENSPLHF
DNA: TGTGCCAGCAGCAGTACAGGGATGGAAAATTCACCCCTCCACTTT
length: 15
D: NA
size: NA
V: TRBV9
J: TRBJ1-6

CDR3: CASRKGLAGALLKNEQYF
DNA: TGTGCCAGCAGAAAGGGACTAGCGGGAGCCCTGCTAAAGAACGAGCAGTACTTC
length: 18
D: TRBD2
size: NA
V: TRBV27
J: TRBJ2-7

CDR3: CASSPPNSLNNSPLHF
DNA: TGTGCCAGCAGCCCGCCTAACAGCCTTAATAATTCACCCCTCCACTTT
length: 16
D: NA
size: NA
V: TRBV5-8
J: TRBJ1-6

CDR3: CATSDPGTGNQPQHF
DNA: TGTGCCACCAGTGATCCCGGGACAGGGAATCAGCCCCAGCATTTT
length: 15
D: TRBD1
size: once
V: TRBV24-1
J: TRBJ1-5

CDR3: CASSETRGGRWGYEQYF
DNA: TGTGCCAGCAGTGAAACCCGCGGCGGGAGGTGGGGTTACGAGCAGTACTTC
length: 17
D: TRBD2
size: NA
V: TRBV25-1
J: TRBJ2-7

CDR3: CGCGTGDTEAFF
DNA: TGTGGCTGCGGGACAGGGGACACTGAAGCTTTCTTT
length: 12
D: TRBD1
size: NA
V: TRBV3-1/TRBV3-2
J: TRBJ1-1

CDR3: CASRDHRGHSTEAFF
DNA: TGTGCCAGCAGAGATCACAGGGGGCATTCCACTGAAGCTTTCTTT
length: 15
D: TRBD1
size: NA
V: TRBV6-1
J: TRBJ1-1

CDR3: CASSYSTGQHYGYTF
DNA: TGTGCCAGCAGTTACTCGACGGGACAGCACTATGGCTACACCTTC
length: 15
D: TRBD1
size: NA
V: TRBV6-5
J: TRBJ1-2

CDR3: CASSQTGTGNEQYF
DNA: TGTGCCAGCAGCCAAACTGGGACAGGGAACGAGCAGTACTTC
length: 14
D: TRBD1
size: NA
V: TRBV3-1/TRBV3-2
J: TRBJ2-7

CDR3: CASSDRGVSMAGDYTF
DNA: TGTGCCAGCAGTGACAGGGGGGTATCTATGGCTGGTGACTACACCTTC
length: 16
D: TRBD1
size: NA
V: TRBV6-1
J: TRBJ1-2

CDR3: CASSFIDPGQGAWGYTF
DNA: TGTGCCAGCAGCTTCATCGACCCGGGACAGGGGGCTTGGGGCTACACCTTC
length: 17
D: TRBD1
size: NA
V: TRBV7-9
J: TRBJ1-2

CDR3: CASSPGGRSSYEQYF
DNA: TGTGCCAGCAGTCCGGGGGGGCGGAGCTCCTACGAGCAGTACTTC
length: 15
D: TRBD2
size: once
V: TRBV5-4
J: TRBJ2-7

CDR3: CSVGLVRETQYF
DNA: TGCAGCGTCGGACTAGTTCGAGAGACCCAGTACTTC
length: 12
D: TRBD2
size: NA
V: TRBV29-1
J: TRBJ2-5

CDR3: CASSRKGAWDYGYTF
DNA: TGTGCCAGCAGCCGGAAGGGGGCATGGGACTATGGCTACACCTTC
length: 15
D: TRBD1
size: NA
V: TRBV7-8
J: TRBJ1-2

CDR3: CASRTFGQGNYNEQFF
DNA: TGTGCCAGTAGAACCTTCGGACAGGGAAACTACAATGAGCAGTTCTTC
length: 16
D: TRBD1
size: NA
V: TRBV19
J: TRBJ2-1